This T cell receptor (beta chain) was retrieved from a study of blood T cells in healthy people across ages. As for the study in general: About one barcoded beta molecule was captured per two T cells (by template switching).

Whole-study findings and limits: Estimated diversity that came from one million T cells was considered an underestimate.

CDR1 is MDHEN and CDR2 is SYDVKM in the germline V gene. V was shortened by 3 bases and J by 8 bases, with 11 bases between the two germline ends. The CDR3 is made up of 14 amino acids. Primed by a sample-barcoded 5' primer and a J-beta primer mix, a second PCR proceeded for roughly 6 to 12 cycles. No fewer than 2.5 million CDR3-containing paired-end reads came from each sample. TCRdb used MiXCR to reprocess the 5' RACE reads, holding one entry per CDR3 protein. The sample lists approximately 290,000 distinct CDR3 sequences, around 29% occurring once. Total RNA extracted from each sample amounted to at least 6 micrograms. This clonotype was detected ten times or more. The antigen remains undetermined.

Sequences were obtained from blood. The sequence came from a woman aged 70-85 years in good health. The chain employs TRBV28 and TRBJ1-6; weak D call: TRBD1 (5 bases). Here the CDR3 DNA reads TGTGCCAGCAGTTTGTCCGGGGACGATTCACCCCTCCACTTT. Its translation is CASSLSGDDSPLHF. Supplemented by reference TRBV28 and TRBJ1-6, the full variable domain reads DVKVTQSSRYLVKRTGEKVFLECVQDMDHENMFWYRQDPGLGLRLIYFSYDVKMKEKGDIPEGYSVSREKKERFSLILESASTNQTSMYLCASSLSGDDSPLHFGNGTRLTVT.